This TCR beta chain is from a study of T cell responses to AZD1222 COVID-19 vaccine. Study-wide findings and caveats: Unmutated variant regions are reportedly targeted by nearly half of spike-specific TCRs. Donors, mostly white British, included more females; clonal diversity was possibly underestimated.

TCRdb's copy holds only in-frame clones and misses some; the assay was immunoSEQ multiplex PCR. The sample has 83,000 or so clones, roughly 88% seen once. The CDR3 contains 14 residues. V was clipped by 3 bases and J by 10 bases; unmatched bases: 7. Germline lookup yields CDR1 MDHEN and CDR2 SYDVKM. As for this clone: Its target is unknown.

This rearrangement joins TRBV28 to TRBJ1-4; 8 bases are a match to TRBD1. The sequence came from an adult in good health. The sample in question was peripheral blood, obtained on day 0 of MenACWY control vaccination. DNA for the CDR3: TGTGCCAGCAGTTTCGGACAGGGTTTCGTAAAACTGTTTTTT. It codes for CASSFGQGFVKLFF.